The clone carrying this TCR beta chain was detected a few times. The sample originates from a study of cytomegalovirus exposure and HLA in healthy donors. The PCR employed 60 Vbeta primers together with 13 Jbeta primers. The repertoire was sequenced with immunoSEQ multiplex PCR; TCRdb's copy has only in-frame clones and lacks some. The repertoire holds fewer than 75,000 clones, with roughly 71% as singletons. There are 13 residues in the CDR3. Germline CDR1 is GTSNPN and CDR2 is SVGIG (reference sequence). V shed 0 bases, J shed 6 bases, and the junction held 4 bases outside the gene matches. The sequencing sample was made of PBMCs. This chain uses TRBV30 with TRBJ1-2; 7 positions match TRBD1. The TCR was taken from a man aged 70-80 years in good health and CMV-seronegative. The CDR3, as DNA: TGTGCCTGGAGTGTAACAGGGGTACATGGCTACACCTTC. The encoded protein is CAWSVTGVHGYTF.